This TCR beta chain was recorded in a study of cytomegalovirus exposure and HLA in healthy donors. Study-level results: Accurate prediction of most subjects' HLA-A and HLA-B alleles from TCR beta sequences was reported. With high specificity and sensitivity, the classifier reportedly diagnosed cytomegalovirus status.

As concerns this clone: What it binds is unknown.

Healthy bone marrow donors made up the donors. PCR was performed using 60 Vbeta and 13 Jbeta primers. Some clones are missing from TCRdb's copy, which holds only in-frame ones; the method was immunoSEQ multiplex PCR. Its table lists 150,000 or so clones. The receptor comes from a man in his thirties or forties in good health and CMV-seronegative. Sequenced input: PBMCs.

The CDR3, as DNA: TGTGCCAGCACCCTAGGGGCGGGCAGGGGGAGCGCATACGAGCAGTACTTC. It codes for CASTLGAGRGSAYEQYF. This chain uses TRBV7-6 with TRBJ2-7; 7 nucleotides line up with TRBD1. CDR1 SGHVS and CDR2 FNYEAQ come from the germline V gene. The CDR3 covers 17 residues. The V gene end was trimmed by 7 bases and the J gene end by 4 bases; junction bases not matched to a gene: 19.